The T cell receptor (beta chain) under discussion was sequenced for a study of cytomegalovirus exposure and HLA in healthy donors. Study-wide results and limits: Later on, an analysis found that several of the most significant clusters appeared to be linked to common viral pathogens, which included parvovirus B19.

Turning to this clone: Its antigen remains unidentified.

Germline loops: CDR1 LNHNV, CDR2 YYDKDF (reference sequence). This CDR3 contains 14 residues. V was pared by 0 bases and J by 4 bases, with 2 bases of the junction left unmatched. Vbeta (60) and Jbeta (13) primers were used in the PCR. TCRdb's copy holds only in-frame clones and misses some; the assay was immunoSEQ multiplex PCR. Seen here are about 230,000 clones, around 80% observed once, and the top ten hold about 0.47%. This chain uses TRBV15 with TRBJ1-1, with 7 bases identical to TRBD1. The sequence was collected from a boy aged 5 to 17 in good health and CMV-seronegative. Sample: PBMCs. CDR3 bases: TGTGCCACCAGCAGAGAGGGACAGCCCACTGAAGCTTTCTTT. Translation gives CATSREGQPTEAFF.